The T cell receptor (beta chain) under discussion was sequenced for a study of blood T cell repertoires in COVID-19. About the study: T cells, B-cell-depleted T cells, or PBMCs provided the cDNA or gDNA that served as material.

Details on this clone: The germline gene is not matched at one end of the junction; a read error may be the cause.

Source study methods: Amplification of reference gene primers was used by the study to estimate nucleated cell counts. The table came from immunoSEQ multiplex PCR; TCRdb's copy has only in-frame clones and leaves some out. V and J calls and clone size come straight from that table; D and trimming were deduced from the DNA. The sample has about 160,000 clones; roughly 85% are singletons. The germline gives CDR1 MNHNS, CDR2 SASEGT. This CDR3 region has 16 residues. This receptor was obtained from a woman older than 75 with active or convalescent COVID-19. This sequence joins TRBV6-1 and TRBJ2-1; TRBD2 aligns across 15 bases. The sequenced material came from peripheral blood. The CDR3 protein is CASREGTSGRSNEQFF. The CDR3 DNA follows: TGTGCCAGCAGAGAAGGGACTAGCGGGAGGAGCAATGAGCAGTTCTTC.